The present entry profiles one T cell receptor beta chain with its context. The entry originates in a study of blood T cell repertoires in COVID-19. Looking at the study overall: There were acute and convalescent COVID-19 samples, and they came from the United States, Italy and Spain.

How the authors handled the data: Estimates of nucleated cell counts were drawn from the amplification of reference gene primers. Using immunoSEQ multiplex PCR, the repertoire was profiled, and TCRdb retains in-frame clones only, with some absent. That table gives V, J and clone size, and the DNA gave D and trimming. The sample lists approximately 200,000 clones, roughly 85% occurring once. Trimming cost V 8 bases and J 11 bases, with 18 bases left between them. This CDR3 is built from 12 residues. CDR1 is MNHEY, CDR2 SVGAGI, per germline. Sequenced: peripheral blood. This TCR came from a man aged 40-49 years with acute or convalescent COVID-19. The chain links TRBV6-5 to TRBJ1-2, with a tentative D call TRBD1 (6 bases). The CDR3 nucleotides read TGTGCCAGCGGGGGCTTGGGGTTAGGTTACACCTTC. Encoded protein: CASGGLGLGYTF.